One and the same sample provided the 8 T cell receptor beta chains below, sequenced in a study of T cells in Graves' hyperthyroidism and ophthalmopathy. From RNA transcripts, TCR beta CDR3 regions were amplified. First-round RT-PCR with HTBI primers amplified the TCR CDR3 region. One entry per CDR3 protein, called by TCRdb with MiXCR from the multiplex PCR reads. The data contain about 350,000 distinct CDR3 sequences, about 15% of them singletons. Material for sequencing was blood. These receptors were taken from a woman aged 25 to 39 with Graves' hyperthyroidism that later progressed to Graves' ophthalmopathy.

In its sample, this clonotype was seen a few times. The chain couples TRBV7-9 to TRBJ1-4, with D perhaps TRBD1 (5 bases). Germline CDR1 SEHNR, CDR2 FQNEAQ (reference sequence). CDR3 size: 16 residues. V gave up 0 bases and J gave up 4 bases, with 12 bases separating them. For the CDR3, the DNA is TGTGCCAGCAGCTTAGCGCTCGGGGGGGATAATGAAAAACTGTTTTTT. Protein sequence: CASSLALGGDNEKLFF. The full variable domain, its missing parts supplied by reference TRBV7-9 and TRBJ1-4, is DTGVSQNPRHKITKRGQNVTFRCDPISEHNRLYWYRQTLGQGPEFLTYFQNEAQLEKSRLLSDRFSAERPKGSFSTLEIQRTEQGDSAMYLCASSLALGGDNEKLFFGSGTQLSVL.

This clonotype has at least ten counts. The CDR3 is CASRDLDRVGEQYF. Written as DNA, the CDR3 is TGTGCCAGCAGGGATTTAGACAGGGTTGGCGAGCAGTACTTC. This chain links TRBV2 with TRBJ2-7, with 7 positions matching TRBD1. J lost 6 bases, V lost 6 bases, and 11 bases had no gene match. Germline CDR1 SNHLY, CDR2 FYNNEI. This CDR3 is built from 14 residues.

The V gene is TRBV6-5, the J gene TRBJ1-3; D might be TRBD1 (6 bases). The CDR3 sequence is 14 residues long. Germline-derived CDR1 and CDR2 are MNHEY and SVGAGI. The germline V and J ends were trimmed by 5 bases and 2 bases, with 10 bases remaining between them. In DNA form, the CDR3 reads TGTGCCAGCAGTGGGGGGCAAGCTGGAAACACCATATATTTT. This gives the protein CASSGGQAGNTIYF.

This clonotype has at least ten counts. This chain links TRBV5-1 with TRBJ2-1; D is possibly TRBD1 (5 bases). The V end lost 3 bases, the J end lost 9 bases, and 10 bases lay between the germline ends. This CDR3 spans 12 amino acids. In germline, CDR1 is SGHRS, CDR2 YFSETQ. CDR3 DNA: TGCGCCAGCAGCTGGCAGGGTGGTGAGCAGTTCTTC. This codes for CASSWQGGEQFF.

J is TRBJ1-1 and V is TRBV29-1; unclear D gene. The germline V gene has CDR1 SQVTM and CDR2 ANQGSEA. V was clipped by 7 bases and J by 4 bases, with 10 bases between them. CDR3 length: 11 amino acids. CDR3 DNA: TGCAGCGAACTCGCAAGCACTGAAGCTTTCTTT. Residues: CSELASTEAFF.

CDR3 sequence (DNA): TGTGCCAGCAGCCCGAGCCGAGGGACTCGCTACAATGAGCAGTTCTTC. The encoded protein is CASSPSRGTRYNEQFF. The V gene is TRBV7-8, the J gene TRBJ2-1; TRBD2 might be the D (6 bases). CDR3 length: 16 amino acids. V lost 5 bases, J lost 3 bases, and 17 bases lay in between. Looked up from germline, CDR1 is SGHVS and CDR2 is FQNEAQ.

This clonotype was seen at least ten times. The chain has TRBV27 and TRBJ2-5; 11 bases fit TRBD2. V lost 6 bases and J lost 6; bases outside the gene matches: 12. The CDR3 is 16 amino acids. CDR1 is MNHEY, CDR2 SMNVEV, per germline (reference sequence). This CDR3 is CASSLSGGAFRKTQYF. CDR3 in DNA: TGTGCCAGCAGCCTTAGCGGGGGGGCCTTCAGGAAGACCCAGTACTTC.

On this clonotype itself: A much larger clone differs by one base, so this may be a read error. The CDR3 sequence is CASSLGARGYEQHF. Written as DNA, the CDR3 is TGTGCCAGCAGCTTAGGTGCCAGGGGGTACGAGCAGCACTTC. The chain has TRBV11-2 and TRBJ2-7, with 7 bases aligning to TRBD1. The CDR3 runs 14 residues. Germline CDR1 and CDR2: SGHAT and FQNNGV.